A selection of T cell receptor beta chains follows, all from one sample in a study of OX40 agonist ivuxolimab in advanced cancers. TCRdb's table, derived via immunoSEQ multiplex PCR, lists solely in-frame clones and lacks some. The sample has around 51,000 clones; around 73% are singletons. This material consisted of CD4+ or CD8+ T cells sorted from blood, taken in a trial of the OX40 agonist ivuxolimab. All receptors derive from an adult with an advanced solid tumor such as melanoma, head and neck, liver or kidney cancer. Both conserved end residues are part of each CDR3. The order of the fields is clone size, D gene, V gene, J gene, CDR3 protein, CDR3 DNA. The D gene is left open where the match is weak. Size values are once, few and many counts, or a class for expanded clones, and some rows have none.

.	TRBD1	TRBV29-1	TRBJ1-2	CSVVTGFNYGYTF	TGCAGCGTTGTGACAGGGTTTAACTATGGCTACACCTTC
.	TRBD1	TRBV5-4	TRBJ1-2	CASSYPGQGSGYTF	TGTGCCAGCAGCTATCCGGGACAGGGATCAGGCTACACCTTC
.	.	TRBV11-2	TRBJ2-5	CASSRTGTQQETQYF	TGTGCCAGCAGCCGAACCGGGACGCAACAAGAGACCCAGTACTTC
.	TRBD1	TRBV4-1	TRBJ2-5	CASSPFSWTGETQYF	TGCGCCAGCAGCCCTTTCTCCTGGACAGGGGAGACCCAGTACTTC
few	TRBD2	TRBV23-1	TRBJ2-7	CASSQGTSGPTYEQYF	TGCGCCAGCAGTCAAGGGACTAGCGGGCCCACCTACGAGCAGTACTTC
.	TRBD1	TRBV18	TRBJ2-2	CASSPTGVANTGELFF	TGTGCCAGCTCACCGACAGGGGTAGCGAACACCGGGGAGCTGTTTTTT
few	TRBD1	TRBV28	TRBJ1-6	CASSLIVGQGASPLHF	TGTGCCAGCAGCCTAATCGTTGGACAGGGGGCTTCACCCCTCCACTTT
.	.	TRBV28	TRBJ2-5	CASKSTGEGETQYF	TGTGCCAGCAAATCGACAGGGGAGGGGGAGACCCAGTACTTC
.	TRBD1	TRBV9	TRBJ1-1	CASSPFTGTGYVRDTEAFF	TGTGCCAGCAGCCCTTTCACCGGGACAGGGTACGTTCGGGACACTGAAGCTTTCTTT
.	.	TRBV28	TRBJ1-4	CASSSIQQFLNEKLFF	TGTGCCAGCAGTTCCATCCAACAGTTCCTGAATGAAAAACTGTTTTTT
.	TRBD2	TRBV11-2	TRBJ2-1	CASTAPGTSGRGSHNEQFF	TGTGCCAGCACCGCTCCCGGGACTAGCGGGAGAGGTTCCCACAATGAGCAGTTCTTC